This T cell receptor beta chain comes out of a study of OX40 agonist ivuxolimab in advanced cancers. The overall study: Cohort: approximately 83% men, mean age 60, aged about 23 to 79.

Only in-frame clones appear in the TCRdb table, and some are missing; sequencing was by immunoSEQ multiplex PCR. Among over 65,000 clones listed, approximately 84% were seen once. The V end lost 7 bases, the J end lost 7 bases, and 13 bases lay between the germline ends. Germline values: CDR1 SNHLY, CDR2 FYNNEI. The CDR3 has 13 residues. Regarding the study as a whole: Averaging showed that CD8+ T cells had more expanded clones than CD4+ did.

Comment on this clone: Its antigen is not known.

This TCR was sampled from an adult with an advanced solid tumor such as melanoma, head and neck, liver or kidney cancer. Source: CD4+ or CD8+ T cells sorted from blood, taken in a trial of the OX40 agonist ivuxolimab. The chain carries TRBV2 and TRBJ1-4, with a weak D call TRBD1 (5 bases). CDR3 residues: CASIRGGGEKLFF. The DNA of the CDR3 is TGTGCCAGCATAAGGGGCGGGGGTGAAAAACTGTTTTTT.